The 18 T cell receptor beta chains presented below share a single source sample, sequenced in a study of robustness of blood B and T cell sequencing. cDNA synthesis used template switching with a 5' universal priming oligo. A 12-nucleotide random UMI in the template-switch oligo labeled every cDNA molecule. TCRdb re-derived calls from the PCR reads in MiXCR, one entry per CDR3 protein. Of around 3,200 distinct CDR3 sequences in the sample, approximately 60% were seen once. The template for TCR beta quantification was mRNA, not genomic DNA. Specimen: peripheral blood. All receptors come from a human donor in good health.

The chain recombines TRBV18 with TRBJ1-4; 9 nucleotides agree with TRBD1. The CDR3 consists of 16 residues. J was trimmed by 5 bases and V by 2 bases; bases with no gene match: 6. Per germline, CDR1 KGHSH and CDR2 LQKENI. CDR3 sequence: CASSPYDRGSNEKLFF. CDR3 bases: TGTGCCAGCTCACCATACGACAGGGGGTCAAATGAAAAACTGTTTTTT.

This chain uses TRBV28 with TRBJ2-2; D possibly corresponds to TRBD2 (7 bases). Per germline, CDR1 MDHEN and CDR2 SYDVKM. V lost 3 bases to trimming and J lost 5 bases, with 10 bases between them. This CDR3 is built from 14 residues. The CDR3 sequence is CASSFGGPTGELFF. Here the CDR3 DNA reads TGTGCCAGCAGTTTCGGGGGGCCGACCGGGGAGCTGTTTTTT.

This clonotype was picked up a small number of times. The V call is TRBV5-1, the J call TRBJ2-7, with D perhaps TRBD1 (5 bases). This CDR3 has 13 residues. Trimming took off 4 bases at V and 8 bases at J, with 16 bases between the two ends. CDR1 SGHRS and CDR2 YFSETQ come from the germline V gene. CDR3 nucleotide sequence: TGCGCCAGCAGCGACAGAGCCGAAGGGAAGCAGTACTTC. This encodes CASSDRAEGKQYF.

The chain combines TRBV5-5 with TRBJ1-5; D possibly corresponds to TRBD1 (5 bases). The CDR3 runs to 15 residues. Trimming stripped 3 bases from V and 0 bases from J, with 10 bases between. CDR1 is SGHKS, CDR2 YYEKEE, per germline (reference sequence). The CDR3 protein is CASSWEGNSNQPQHF. The CDR3 region has the DNA TGTGCCAGCAGCTGGGAGGGGAATAGCAATCAGCCCCAGCATTTT.

The sample holds a few counts of this clonotype. The rearrangement uses TRBV29-1 and TRBJ1-4; the D is unclear. This CDR3 has 12 residues. The V and J ends lost 4 bases and 3 bases respectively, with 6 bases between them. Germline CDR1 SQVTM, CDR2 ANQGSEA. In nucleotides, the CDR3 is TGCAGCGTTGCGTATCCTAATGAAAAACTGTTTTTT. This translates into CSVAYPNEKLFF. Full variable domain (outside the CDR3, taken from reference TRBV29-1 and TRBJ1-4): SAVISQKPSRDICQRGTSLTIQCQVDSQVTMMFWYRQQPGQSLTLIATANQGSEATYESGFVIDKFPISRPNLTFSTLTVSNMSPEDSSIYLCSVAYPNEKLFFGSGTQLSVL.

V gene TRBV7-9 combines with J gene TRBJ1-1; D gene ambiguous. The CDR3 length is 13 residues. The V and J ends lost 3 bases and 1 base respectively, with 6 bases between them. CDR1 and CDR2 from the germline V gene are SEHNR and FQNEAQ (reference sequence). The CDR3 DNA is TGTGCCAGCAGCTTGTATGCGAACACTGAAGCTTTCTTT. It translates to CASSLYANTEAFF.

In its sample, this clonotype was seen a few times. The V call is TRBV5-5, the J call TRBJ2-1; the D is unclear. The germline V and J ends were trimmed by 0 bases and 8 bases, with 6 bases remaining between them. Germline V lookup: CDR1 SGHKS, CDR2 YYEKEE (reference sequence). The CDR3 is made up of 12 amino acids. CDR3 sequence: CASSLGLDEQFF. The CDR3 bases are TGTGCCAGCAGCTTGGGCTTAGATGAGCAGTTCTTC.

This clonotype is labeled large (0.1 to 1%). The J gene is TRBJ2-3, the V gene TRBV5-1; D gene unclear. The CDR3 spans 14 residues. Trimming removed 0 bases from V and 0 bases from J, with 5 bases in between. CDR1 is SGHRS, CDR2 YFSETQ, per germline. Here the CDR3 DNA reads TGCGCCAGCAGCTTGGAGCTAAGCACAGATACGCAGTATTTT. Translated: CASSLELSTDTQYF.

V and J are TRBV7-9 and TRBJ1-2; D is unresolved. V gave up 5 bases and J gave up 7 bases, with 11 bases separating them. CDR1 is SEHNR, CDR2 FQNEAQ, per germline (reference sequence). The CDR3 covers 12 residues. DNA of the CDR3: TGTGCCAGCAGCCCCCGGGGTGTTGGCTACACCTTC. Translated: CASSPRGVGYTF. Drawing the rest from reference TRBV7-9 and TRBJ1-2, the complete variable domain is DTGVSQNPRHKITKRGQNVTFRCDPISEHNRLYWYRQTLGQGPEFLTYFQNEAQLEKSRLLSDRFSAERPKGSFSTLEIQRTEQGDSAMYLCASSPRGVGYTFGSGTRLTVV.

The rearrangement links TRBV12-3 or TRBV12-4 to TRBJ2-2; 10 nucleotides line up with TRBD2. Losses at the gene ends were 5 bases for V and 5 bases for J; bases not matched to a gene: 5. The CDR3 consists of 15 residues. The DNA of the CDR3 is TGTGCCAGCAGTAGCGGGGGGGCAGGAACCGGGGAGCTGTTTTTT. Amino acids: CASSSGGAGTGELFF.

The chain has TRBV9 and TRBJ1-2; TRBD1 agrees at 8 bases. This CDR3 comprises 15 residues. Germline V gene lookup returns CDR1 SGDLS and CDR2 YYNGEE. Germline trimming cut 1 base from V and 8 bases from J; bases unmatched to any gene: 10. This CDR3 is CASSVKPQGEEGYTF. In DNA form, the CDR3 reads TGTGCCAGCAGCGTAAAACCACAGGGGGAAGAAGGCTACACCTTC.

This chain links TRBV10-3 with TRBJ2-7; 16 nucleotides match TRBD2. This CDR3 has 20 residues. V lost 4 bases to trimming and J lost 2 bases; unmatched junction nucleotides: 14. CDR1 is ENHRY, CDR2 SYGVKD, per germline. The CDR3 region is CAISAVFGVGLAGGPYEQYF. Written as DNA, the CDR3 is TGTGCCATCAGTGCGGTCTTCGGCGTGGGACTAGCGGGGGGGCCCTACGAGCAGTACTTC.

The chain joins TRBV5-1 to TRBJ1-1; 10 bases map to TRBD1. Trimming took 4 bases from V and 4 from J; bases not matched to a gene: 10. This CDR3 has 16 residues. Per the germline V gene, CDR1 is SGHRS and CDR2 is YFSETQ. CDR3 sequence reads: CASSPRLTGGGTEAFF. The CDR3 DNA follows: TGCGCCAGCAGCCCCCGCCTGACAGGGGGCGGCACTGAAGCTTTCTTT.

This clonotype was detected only a few times. The V and J genes are TRBV7-9 and TRBJ1-4, with 7 bases fitting TRBD1. The V segment lost 5 bases and the J segment 7 bases; nucleotides outside the gene matches: 7. The germline CDR1 and CDR2 sequences are SEHNR and FQNEAQ (reference sequence). This CDR3 has 14 amino acids. CDR3 sequence: CASSEGGQREKLFF. DNA of the CDR3: TGTGCCAGCAGCGAAGGGGGACAGCGTGAAAAACTGTTTTTT.

This chain joins TRBV11-2 and TRBJ2-7; 9 nucleotides match TRBD1. CDR1 SGHAT and CDR2 FQNNGV come from the germline V gene. Trimming at V came to 4 bases and at J to 4 bases, leaving 8 bases not matched to a gene. The CDR3 has 15 residues. CDR3 protein: CASSSHRGRGYEQYF. The CDR3 DNA reads as TGTGCCAGCAGCTCCCACAGGGGGCGCGGTTACGAGCAGTACTTC.

CDR3 in DNA: TGTGCCAGCAGCCCGTCCGGGACGGGCTCTGGGGCCAACGTCCTGACTTTC. It yields the protein CASSPSGTGSGANVLTF. The V call is TRBV3-1, the J call TRBJ2-6; D tentatively reads TRBD1 or TRBD2 (5 bases each). The CDR3 has 17 residues. Germline CDR1 reads LGHDT; CDR2 reads YNNKEL (reference sequence). V lost 4 bases and J lost 0, with 13 bases in between.

V gene TRBV10-3 combines with J gene TRBJ1-2; D unclear. The V end lost 4 bases, the J end lost 2 bases, and 8 bases lay between the germline ends. The CDR3 sequence is 13 residues long. Germline lookup yields CDR1 ENHRY and CDR2 SYGVKD. The CDR3 is CAISVSANYGYTF. For the CDR3, the DNA is TGTGCCATCAGTGTTAGCGCCAACTATGGCTACACCTTC.

The rearrangement uses TRBV10-3 and TRBJ2-3; 8 nucleotides align to TRBD1. In germline, CDR1 is ENHRY, CDR2 SYGVKD. The CDR3 extends over 15 amino acids. J was trimmed by 4 bases and V by 4 bases; bases with no gene match: 7. CDR3 nucleotides: TGTGCCATCAGTGGGGGGACAGGACCCCCAGATACGCAGTATTTT. It specifies CAISGGTGPPDTQYF.